Below, one TCR beta chain is given with its context. The CDR3 contains 12 residues. V shed 4 bases and J 8 bases; nucleotides not matched to a gene: 5. The V gene's germline CDR1 is SGHRS and CDR2 YFSETQ. This sample stems from a study of blood T cell repertoires in COVID-19. In the authors' methods: Nucleated cell number was recorded as an estimate derived from reference gene primer amplification. The repertoire was sequenced with immunoSEQ multiplex PCR; TCRdb's copy has only in-frame clones and lacks some. V, J and clone size are taken as reported in that table, and D and trimming were inferred from the DNA itself. The table includes around 180,000 clones, more than 80% detected once. Living in roughly 25 US areas, the participants were between roughly 18 and 89 years of age. Recovery meant two consecutive negative NP/OP PCR tests, professional clearance, or resolved symptoms.

This chain links TRBV5-1 with TRBJ1-1; 7 positions agree with TRBD1. Specimen: PBMCs or T cells enriched from blood (not recorded which). The clonotype was recovered from a man between 45 and 60 years old who had recovered from COVID-19. CDR3 bases: TGCGCCAGCAGCCTTGAGGGGGCCGAAGCTTTCTTT. It is translated as CASSLEGAEAFF. Together with reference TRBV5-1 and TRBJ1-1, the CDR3 gives the full variable domain: KAGVTQTPRYLIKTRGQQVTLSCSPISGHRSVSWYQQTPGQGLQFLFEYFSETQRNKGNFPGRFSGRQFSNSRSEMNVSTLELGDSALYLCASSLEGAEAFFGQGTRLTVV.